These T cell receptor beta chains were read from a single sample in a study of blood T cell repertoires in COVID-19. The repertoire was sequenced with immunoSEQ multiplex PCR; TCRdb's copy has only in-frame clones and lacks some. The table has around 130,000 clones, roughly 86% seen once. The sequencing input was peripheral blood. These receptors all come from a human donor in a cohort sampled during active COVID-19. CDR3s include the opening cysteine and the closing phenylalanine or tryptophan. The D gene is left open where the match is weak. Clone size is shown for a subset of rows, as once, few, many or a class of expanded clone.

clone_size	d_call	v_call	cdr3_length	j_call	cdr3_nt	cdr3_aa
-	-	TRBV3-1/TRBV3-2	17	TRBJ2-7	TGTGCCAGCGACAGTGAAGGTATGGTGGGGGGGCCCTACGAGCAGTACTTC	CASDSEGMVGGPYEQYF
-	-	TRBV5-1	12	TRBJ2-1	TGCGCCAGCAGCCAGGGCGGCGATGAGCAGTTCTTC	CASSQGGDEQFF
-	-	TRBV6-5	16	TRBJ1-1	TGTGCCAGCAGTTACGGGCAGAACAGCTTGAACACTGAAGCTTTCTTT	CASSYGQNSLNTEAFF
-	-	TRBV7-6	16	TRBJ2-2	TGTGCCAGCAGCTTTAGGGAGGACCTAAACACCGGGGAGCTGTTTTTT	CASSFREDLNTGELFF
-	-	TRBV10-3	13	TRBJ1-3	TGTGCCATCAGTGGACAGCATGGAAACACCATATATTTT	CAISGQHGNTIYF
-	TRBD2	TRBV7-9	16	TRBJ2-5	TGTGCCAGCAGCAATAGACTAGCGGGGGGGCCAGAGACCCAGTACTTC	CASSNRLAGGPETQYF
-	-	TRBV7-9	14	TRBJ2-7	TGTGCCAGCAGCTTAAGCCTAGGGGCTGGCGAGCAGTACTTC	CASSLSLGAGEQYF
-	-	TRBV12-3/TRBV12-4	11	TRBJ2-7	TGTGCCAGCAGGGGGGACTTTGAGCAGTACTTC	CASRGDFEQYF
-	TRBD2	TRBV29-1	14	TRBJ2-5	TGCAGCGTTCAAGGCGGGGGGCAGCAAGAGACCCAGTACTTC	CSVQGGGQQETQYF
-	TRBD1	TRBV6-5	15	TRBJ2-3	TGTGCCAGCAGTCGGGGACAGGGGATCACAGATACGCAGTATTTT	CASSRGQGITDTQYF
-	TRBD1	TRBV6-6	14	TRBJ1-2	TGTGCCAGCAGTCCACGGACAGGGGGCTTACCCTACACCTTC	CASSPRTGGLPYTF
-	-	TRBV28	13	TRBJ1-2	TGTGCCAGCAGCCACGGGAAAAGGGCTGGCTACACCTTC	CASSHGKRAGYTF
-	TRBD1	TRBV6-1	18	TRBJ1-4	TGTGCCAGCAGTGAAAATTGGGACAGGCGCAGAACTAATGAAAAACTGTTTTTT	CASSENWDRRRTNEKLFF
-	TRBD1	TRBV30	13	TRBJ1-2	TGTGCCTATAACAGGGGGCTGAACTATGGCTACACCTTC	CAYNRGLNYGYTF
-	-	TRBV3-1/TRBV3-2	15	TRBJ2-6	TGTGCCAGCAGCCAGGAGGGATCGGGGGCCAACGTCCTGACTTTC	CASSQEGSGANVLTF
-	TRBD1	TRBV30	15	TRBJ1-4	TGTGCCTGGAGTTGGACAGGGGGCGTGGGTGAAAAACTGTTTTTT	CAWSWTGGVGEKLFF
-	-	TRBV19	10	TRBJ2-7	TGTGCCAGTAGTATCGACGAGCAGTACTTC	CASSIDEQYF
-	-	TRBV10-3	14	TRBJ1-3	TGTGCCATCACTGGGCAGAGCTCTGGAAACACCATATATTTT	CAITGQSSGNTIYF
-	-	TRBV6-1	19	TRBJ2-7	TGTGCCAGCAGTGATCGACCCCCCCTGACAGCGAAGGGGTCCTACGAGCAGTACTTC	CASSDRPPLTAKGSYEQYF
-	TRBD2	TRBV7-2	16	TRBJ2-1	TGTGCCAGCAGCAGCAACGGACTAGCGGGGTACAATGAGCAGTTCTTC	CASSSNGLAGYNEQFF
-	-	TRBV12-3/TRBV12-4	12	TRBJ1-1	TGTGCCAGCAGCCGAGGGACTGTTGAAGCTTTCTTT	CASSRGTVEAFF
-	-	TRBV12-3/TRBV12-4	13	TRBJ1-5	TGTGCCAGCAGAAGGAGGGACAATCAGCCCCAGCATTTT	CASRRRDNQPQHF
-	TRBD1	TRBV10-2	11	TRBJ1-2	TGCGCCACCGGGACAGCCTATGGCTACACCTTC	CATGTAYGYTF
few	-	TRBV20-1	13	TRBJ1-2	TGCAGTGCTAGTGTAAGGGGTGGCGATGGCTACACCTTC	CSASVRGGDGYTF
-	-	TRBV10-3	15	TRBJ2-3	TGTGCCATCAGTGAGCGAGAAAGCAGCACAGATACGCAGTATTTT	CAISERESSTDTQYF
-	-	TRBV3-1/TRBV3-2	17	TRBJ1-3	TGTGCCAGCAGCCCCAGACAGATTTCAAGCTCTGGAAACACCATATATTTT	CASSPRQISSSGNTIYF
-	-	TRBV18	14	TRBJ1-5	TGTGCCAGCTCACCACAGGAGGGGATTCAGCCCCAGCATTTT	CASSPQEGIQPQHF
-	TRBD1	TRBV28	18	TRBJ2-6	TGTGCCAGCAGCTTTTTTAGACAGGGGGAATCTGGGGCCAACGTCCTGACTTTC	CASSFFRQGESGANVLTF
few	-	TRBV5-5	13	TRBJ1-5	TGTGCCAGCAGCTTGCAGAGCAATCAGCCCCAGCATTTT	CASSLQSNQPQHF
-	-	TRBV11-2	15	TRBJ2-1	TGTGCCAGCCCTCCCCCCAGATTCTCCTACAATGAGCAGTTCTTC	CASPPPRFSYNEQFF
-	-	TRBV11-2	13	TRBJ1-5	TGTGCCAGCAGCTTCTTTGAGGGTCAGCCCCAGCATTTT	CASSFFEGQPQHF
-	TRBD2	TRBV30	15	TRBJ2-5	TGTGCCTGGAGACCACTAGCGGCGAAACAAGAGACCCAGTACTTC	CAWRPLAAKQETQYF
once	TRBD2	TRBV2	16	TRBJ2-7	TGTGCCAGCAGTGAGACGACTAGCGGGGTACCCCACGAGCAGTACTTC	CASSETTSGVPHEQYF
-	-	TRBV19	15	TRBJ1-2	TGTGCCAGTAGTCTCCCGGCTTCGGACATTTATGGCTACACCTTC	CASSLPASDIYGYTF